These 16 T cell receptor beta chains came from one sample sequenced in a study of Graves' ophthalmopathy and Graves' hyperthyroidism. Scientists amplified the TCR beta CDR3 regions from RNA transcripts. A first-round RT-PCR used HTBI primers, followed by a second-round multiplex PCR. A single record per CDR3 protein comes from TCRdb applying MiXCR to the multiplex PCR reads. The table includes approximately 380,000 distinct CDR3 sequences, 21% detected once. Sequencing was carried out using peripheral blood. Every receptor here comes from a woman under 30 with stable Graves' hyperthyroidism.

The chain links TRBV20-1 to TRBJ1-6; a possible D gene is TRBD1 (5 bases). Per germline, CDR1 DFQATT and CDR2 SNEGSKA (reference sequence). The CDR3 is 14 residues long. Deletions cut 2 bases from V and 9 bases from J, with 14 bases between. In DNA, the CDR3 is TGCAGTGCTAGACGTGGGGACGGAACTTCACCCCTCCACTTT. Amino acid sequence: CSARRGDGTSPLHF.

This clonotype was seen at least ten times. CDR3 protein: CASSEGPGNIQYF. CDR3 nucleotides: TGTGCCAGCAGTGAGGGGCCTGGAAACATTCAGTACTTC. This chain connects TRBV6-1 to TRBJ2-4; D is possibly TRBD1 (5 bases). Germline CDR1 and CDR2: MNHNS and SASEGT. The CDR3 totals 13 residues. Trimming left V 3 bases short and J 6 bases short, with 9 bases between.

The chain has TRBV5-1 and TRBJ2-4; 9 nucleotides line up with TRBD1. Germline V lookup: CDR1 SGHRS, CDR2 YFSETQ. CDR3 length: 14 amino acids. After removal of 4 bases from V and 8 bases from J, the junction contained 7 bases not matched to a gene. CDR3 DNA sequence: TGCGCCAGCAGCCCGGGACAGGGTGCGGACATTCAGTACTTC. This codes for CASSPGQGADIQYF.

The J gene is TRBJ2-5, the V gene TRBV6-1, with D unclear. Trimming stripped 8 bases from V and 5 bases from J, with 9 bases between. The CDR3 sequence is 11 residues long. CDR1 is MNHNS, CDR2 SASEGT, per germline. This CDR3 is CASAAWETQYF. The CDR3, as DNA: TGTGCCAGCGCTGCGTGGGAGACCCAGTACTTC.

This clonotype was picked up many times. The genes are TRBV2 and TRBJ2-5; D not resolved. Trimming pared 2 bases from V and 5 bases from J, leaving 3 bases between. There are 11 residues in the CDR3. The germline gives CDR1 SNHLY, CDR2 FYNNEI. For the CDR3, the DNA is TGTGCCAGCAGTGAAAAGGAGACCCAGTACTTC. The encoded protein is CASSEKETQYF.

The table lists this clonotype with many counts. The V call is TRBV12-5, the J call TRBJ2-7, with D maybe TRBD1 (6 bases). The CDR3 length is 12 residues. The V gene's germline CDR1 is LGHNT and CDR2 FRNRAP. V was shortened by 6 bases and J by 3 bases, with 9 bases between the two germline ends. This chain's CDR3 is CASGPGDYEQYF. The DNA for the CDR3 is TGTGCTAGTGGACCAGGGGACTACGAGCAGTACTTC.

In this sample, this clonotype turned up many times. The chain uses TRBV27 and TRBJ1-2; the D gene is possibly TRBD1 (5 bases). Germline lookup yields CDR1 MNHEY and CDR2 SMNVEV (reference sequence). V was clipped by 5 bases and J by 3 bases, with 10 bases between them. CDR3 length: 13 residues. The CDR3 sequence is CASSPTTDYGYTF. CDR3 nucleotides: TGTGCCAGCAGTCCCACGACAGACTATGGCTACACCTTC.

This clonotype was counted many times. The genes are TRBV6-4 and TRBJ2-7; 12 bases are a match to TRBD2. The V gene end was trimmed by 4 bases and the J gene end by 1 base; junction bases not matched to a gene: 5. The germline CDR1 and CDR2 sequences are MRHNA and SNTAGT. The CDR3 spans 16 residues. The DNA for the CDR3 is TGTGCCAGCAGTGCTCGGACTAGCGGGGAGTCCTACGAGCAGTACTTC. It codes for CASSARTSGESYEQYF.

The rearrangement links TRBV6-5 to TRBJ2-5; possible D gene TRBD2, 5 bases. The germline V and J ends were trimmed by 0 bases and 5 bases, with 13 bases remaining between them. This CDR3 is 15 amino acids long. Germline CDR1 is MNHEY and CDR2 is SVGAGI. The chain's CDR3 is CASSYSRGFGETQYF. In DNA, the CDR3 is TGTGCCAGCAGTTACTCGAGAGGGTTCGGGGAGACCCAGTACTTC.

This chain joins TRBV10-3 and TRBJ2-5; 7 nucleotides line up with TRBD1. The CDR3 is made up of 14 amino acids. J was trimmed by 4 bases and V by 2 bases; bases with no gene match: 4. Looked up from germline, CDR1 is ENHRY and CDR2 is SYGVKD. CDR3 region: CAISERTGAETQYF. The CDR3 nucleotides are TGTGCCATCAGTGAGCGTACAGGGGCAGAGACCCAGTACTTC.

The gene calls are TRBV10-1 and TRBJ2-2; D is uncertain. Germline assignment: CDR1 WNHNN and CDR2 SYGVQD (reference sequence). There are 12 residues in the CDR3. Trimming cost V 2 bases and J 6 bases, with 4 bases left between them. The CDR3 region is CASSETPGELFF. CDR3 nucleotides: TGCGCCAGCAGTGAGACCCCCGGGGAGCTGTTTTTT.

This clonotype appeared many times. The chain has TRBV20-1 and TRBJ2-5; D ambiguous. Germline V gene sequence: CDR1 DFQATT, CDR2 SNEGSKA (reference sequence). The CDR3 runs to 15 residues. The V end lost 0 bases, the J end lost 1 base, and 12 bases lay between the germline ends. CDR3 nucleotide sequence: TGCAGTGCTAGAGATACAGTCGTAGGCCAAGAGACCCAGTACTTC. Its translation: CSARDTVVGQETQYF.

There are a few counts of this clonotype. Mismatch with germline at one junction end may stem from a read error. V and J are TRBV7-9 and TRBJ1-1; D not resolved. Germline lookup yields CDR1 SEHNR and CDR2 FQNEAQ (reference sequence). The CDR3 has 14 amino acids. The CDR3: CASSSRTGNTEACF. DNA for the CDR3: TGTGCCAGCAGCTCCCGGACGGGGAACACTGAAGCTTGCTTT.

V and J are TRBV2 and TRBJ2-7, with a weak D call TRBD2 (6 bases). V gave up 4 bases and J gave up 8 bases, with 12 bases separating them. The germline CDR1 and CDR2 sequences are SNHLY and FYNNEI. This CDR3 spans 12 amino acids. In nucleotides, the CDR3 is TGTGCCAGCAGTGGGGCGGGGAAAAAGCAGTACTTC. It specifies CASSGAGKKQYF. The variable domain in full, completed from reference TRBV2 and TRBJ2-7, reads EPEVTQTPSHQVTQMGQEVILRCVPISNHLYFYWYRQILGQKVEFLVSFYNNEISEKSEIFDDQFSVERPDGSNFTLKIRSTKLEDSAMYFCASSGAGKKQYFGPGTRLTVT.

The gene calls are TRBV9 and TRBJ1-2; D is unclear. Germline V gene sequence: CDR1 SGDLS, CDR2 YYNGEE. The CDR3 contains 14 residues. V dropped 4 bases and J dropped 8 bases, with 18 bases sitting between them. The CDR3 DNA sequence: TGTGCCAGCAGCCCACAAGGGAACCCTCAAGGCTACACCTTC. Protein product: CASSPQGNPQGYTF.

There are many counts of this clonotype. The chain carries TRBV6-2 or TRBV6-3 and TRBJ1-3; no clear D gene. This CDR3 is built from 14 residues. Germline loops: CDR1 MNHEY, CDR2 SVGEGT. Trimming left V 4 bases short and J 4 bases short, with 11 bases between. CDR3 loop: CASSFTAGGNTIYF. DNA for the CDR3: TGTGCCAGCAGTTTCACCGCGGGCGGAAACACCATATATTTT.